The 32 T cell receptor beta chains presented below share a single source sample, sequenced in a study of T cell changes during pregnancy in multiple sclerosis. Method: immunoSEQ multiplex PCR; TCRdb's copy keeps in-frame clones and lacks some. The sample holds around 33,000 clones, over 85% seen once. The specimen was peripheral blood, collected in the third trimester of pregnancy. The receptors originated from a female donor in good health, enrolled as a control in a pregnancy study.

The chain links TRBV13 to TRBJ1-2; D is uncertain. The CDR3 is 13 residues long. The germline gives CDR1 PRHDT, CDR2 FYEKMQ (reference sequence). V gave up 5 bases and J gave up 3 bases, with 10 bases separating them. CDR3 sequence (DNA): TGTGCCAGCAGCCCCGGTAATGACTATGGCTACACCTTC. Translation gives CASSPGNDYGYTF.

The chain uses TRBV7-9 and TRBJ2-7, with TRBD2 identical over 7 bases. CDR1 is SEHNR, CDR2 FQNEAQ, per germline (reference sequence). After removal of 3 bases from V and 4 bases from J, the junction contained 12 bases not matched to a gene. The CDR3 is 16 residues long. The CDR3: CASSFRKAEREYEQYF. The CDR3 bases are TGTGCCAGCAGCTTCCGTAAGGCCGAGCGGGAATACGAGCAGTACTTC.

The V and J genes are TRBV7-8 and TRBJ2-2; 7 nucleotides line up with TRBD2. The ends lost 8 bases at V and 1 base at J; junction bases unmatched: 7. The CDR3 covers 15 residues. Germline V gene lookup returns CDR1 SGHVS and CDR2 FQNEAQ. CDR3 residues: CASYLGGGNTGELFF. CDR3 in DNA: TGTGCCAGCTATTTAGGCGGGGGGAACACCGGGGAGCTGTTTTTT.

The CDR3 nucleotides are TGTGCCAGCAGACTAGCGGGGTCCTCCTACAATGAGCAGTTCTTC. Protein product: CASRLAGSSYNEQFF. This chain joins TRBV7-9 and TRBJ2-1; 10 positions agree with TRBD2. V trimming: 6 bases; J trimming: 0 bases; junction bases outside the gene matches: 2. Germline V gene lookup returns CDR1 SEHNR and CDR2 FQNEAQ (reference sequence). The CDR3 consists of 15 residues.

V is TRBV29-1 and J is TRBJ2-5; 9 bases are shared with TRBD2. J gave up 3 bases and V 0 bases, and 11 bases lay outside the gene matches. CDR3 size: 17 residues. Germline V lookup: CDR1 SQVTM, CDR2 ANQGSEA. The CDR3 DNA sequence: TGCAGCGTTGAAGAAGGAGTGCTAGCGGGAACGAAAGAGACCCAGTACTTC. Translated, it gives CSVEEGVLAGTKETQYF. Variable domain in full (rest from reference TRBV29-1 and TRBJ2-5): SAVISQKPSRDICQRGTSLTIQCQVDSQVTMMFWYRQQPGQSLTLIATANQGSEATYESGFVIDKFPISRPNLTFSTLTVSNMSPEDSSIYLCSVEEGVLAGTKETQYFGPGTRLLVL.

V is TRBV19 and J is TRBJ1-1; D unresolved. CDR1 is LNHDA, CDR2 SQIVND, per germline (reference sequence). This CDR3 region has 15 residues. The V end was cut by 7 bases, the J end by 10 bases, with 25 bases between. CDR3 residues: CASITPPQAGRRAFF. CDR3 DNA sequence: TGTGCCAGTATTACCCCCCCCCAGGCCGGCCGCCGAGCTTTCTTT.

This chain uses TRBV5-1 with TRBJ1-3, with D possibly TRBD1 on 6 matching bases. The CDR3 totals 16 residues. Germline CDR1 is SGHRS and CDR2 is YFSETQ. Trimming left V 0 bases short and J 2 bases short, with 12 bases between. Here the CDR3 reads CASSLAQGSPGNTIYF. CDR3 bases: TGCGCCAGCAGCTTGGCCCAGGGGAGCCCTGGAAACACCATATATTTT.

The chain uses TRBV5-1 and TRBJ2-4; D remains ambiguous. Germline CDR1 SGHRS, CDR2 YFSETQ. The CDR3 is made up of 15 amino acids. Trimming took off 4 bases at V and 1 base at J, with 12 bases between the two ends. The CDR3, as DNA: TGCGCCAGCAGCCCGGAGCCTAGGGCCAAAAACATTCAGTACTTC. Its protein product is CASSPEPRAKNIQYF.

The V call is TRBV2, the J call TRBJ2-3; D not resolved. The germline V and J ends were trimmed by 7 bases and 7 bases, with 15 bases remaining between them. The CDR3 is 13 residues long. CDR1 is SNHLY, CDR2 FYNNEI, per germline. CDR3 region: CASTVLLVNTQYF. The CDR3 bases are TGTGCCAGCACCGTCTTACTCGTAAATACGCAGTATTTT.

The chain employs TRBV9 and TRBJ1-5; tentatively, D is TRBD1 (6 bases). Germline V gene lookup returns CDR1 SGDLS and CDR2 YYNGEE. V lost 2 bases and J lost 2, with 26 bases in between. The CDR3 is made up of 20 amino acids. The CDR3 loop reads CASSVYNSGHSNEGNQPQHF. The CDR3 DNA reads as TGTGCCAGCAGCGTTTATAATTCGGGACACTCAAACGAAGGCAATCAGCCCCAGCATTTT. The full variable domain, rest sourced from reference TRBV9 and TRBJ1-5, is DSGVTQTPKHLITATGQRVTLRCSPRSGDLSVYWYQQSLDQGLQFLIQYYNGEERAKGNILERFSAQQFPDLHSELNLSSLELGDSALYFCASSVYNSGHSNEGNQPQHFGDGTRLSIL.

The rearrangement uses TRBV5-1 and TRBJ1-1, with D possibly being TRBD1 (6 bases). The CDR3 sequence is 16 residues long. Germline V gene lookup returns CDR1 SGHRS and CDR2 YFSETQ. The ends were cut back, 4 bases at V and 4 bases at J, with 20 bases in the middle. The CDR3 bases are TGCGCCAGCAGCCCAGGGGACCTGGGGCGTGGCACTGAAGCTTTCTTT. It is translated as CASSPGDLGRGTEAFF.

The sample holds a few counts of this clone. The chain uses TRBV28 and TRBJ2-7; a weak D match, TRBD2 (5 bases). Trimming shortened V by 6 bases and J by 0 bases, and 9 bases separated the two germline ends. Germline-derived CDR1 and CDR2 are MDHEN and SYDVKM. This CDR3 is built from 13 residues. The CDR3 reads CASRSGVSYEQYF. In DNA, the CDR3 is TGTGCCAGCAGGTCCGGGGTCTCCTACGAGCAGTACTTC. Full variable domain (outside the CDR3, taken from reference TRBV28 and TRBJ2-7): DVKVTQSSRYLVKRTGEKVFLECVQDMDHENMFWYRQDPGLGLRLIYFSYDVKMKEKGDIPEGYSVSREKKERFSLILESASTNQTSMYLCASRSGVSYEQYFGPGTRLTVT.

The chain employs TRBV6-5 and TRBJ2-7, with 11 bases that match TRBD1. CDR1 MNHEY and CDR2 SVGAGI come from the germline V gene. The CDR3 runs 15 residues. Trimming cost V 5 bases and J 0 bases; bases outside gene matches: 3. The CDR3 here is CASSAGTGGSYEQYF. CDR3 DNA sequence: TGTGCCAGCAGTGCCGGGACAGGGGGCTCCTACGAGCAGTACTTC.

V is TRBV4-2 and J is TRBJ2-3; 10 nucleotides match TRBD2. Trimming cost V 1 base and J 2 bases; bases outside gene matches: 6. Germline loops: CDR1 LGHNA, CDR2 YNFKEQ. This CDR3 is 17 amino acids long. CDR3 DNA: TGTGCCAGCAGCCAAGGGGAGCGGGGGGGTTCCACAGATACGCAGTATTTT. Its protein product is CASSQGERGGSTDTQYF.

V gene TRBV19 combines with J gene TRBJ1-2, with TRBD1 as a possible D gene (6 bases). Germline CDR1 is LNHDA and CDR2 is SQIVND (reference sequence). The CDR3 is made up of 16 amino acids. V was pared by 5 bases and J by 6 bases, with 22 bases between. CDR3 DNA sequence: TGTGCCAGTAGTCCCCCGCGCAGGGGCGCCGGGAATGGCTACACCTTC. Protein product: CASSPPRRGAGNGYTF.

The rearrangement uses TRBV10-1 and TRBJ2-7; D might be TRBD1 (6 bases). The germline CDR1 and CDR2 sequences are WNHNN and SYGVQD (reference sequence). Trimming pared 7 bases from V and 2 bases from J, leaving 9 bases between. The CDR3 has 12 residues. CDR3 bases: TGCGCCAGCATTACAGGGACCTACGAGCAGTACTTC. It encodes CASITGTYEQYF.

The chain joins TRBV9 to TRBJ2-5, with 15 bases identical to TRBD2. Germline V gives CDR1 SGDLS, CDR2 YYNGEE. CDR3 size: 18 residues. The V segment lost 4 bases and the J segment 4 bases; nucleotides outside the gene matches: 11. CDR3 region: CASSTGTSGRLTGETQYF. The DNA of the CDR3 is TGTGCCAGCAGCACCGGGACTAGCGGGAGGTTAACGGGAGAGACCCAGTACTTC.

This chain connects TRBV5-6 to TRBJ1-5; tentatively, D is TRBD1 (5 bases). The CDR3 runs to 14 residues. Trimming removed 2 bases from V and 6 bases from J, with 12 bases in between. Germline CDR1 SGHDT, CDR2 YYEEEE. This chain's CDR3 is CASSFLGDFQPQHF. In DNA form, the CDR3 reads TGTGCCAGCAGCTTCTTAGGGGACTTTCAGCCCCAGCATTTT.

The J gene is TRBJ2-2, the V gene TRBV9, with 10 bases aligning to TRBD1. This CDR3 has 14 amino acids. V lost 7 bases to trimming and J lost 6 bases; unmatched junction nucleotides: 6. In germline, CDR1 is SGDLS, CDR2 YYNGEE. CDR3 protein: CASSGTGVPGELFF. CDR3 sequence (DNA): TGTGCCAGCTCCGGGACAGGGGTGCCCGGGGAGCTGTTTTTT.

This chain uses TRBV11-2 with TRBJ1-1, with D unresolved. V lost 1 base and J lost 4, with 7 bases in between. This CDR3 has 13 residues. CDR1 and CDR2 from the germline V gene are SGHAT and FQNNGV. CDR3 protein: CASSLAVTTEAFF. In nucleotides, the CDR3 is TGTGCCAGCAGCTTAGCGGTAACCACTGAAGCTTTCTTT.

The chain is built from TRBV7-6 and TRBJ2-3; 8 nucleotides agree with TRBD2. Trimming at V came to 3 bases and at J to 2 bases, leaving 4 bases not matched to a gene. The germline CDR1 and CDR2 sequences are SGHVS and FNYEAQ. CDR3 length equals 15 residues. CDR3 residues: CASSLIAGSTDTQYF. The DNA for the CDR3 is TGTGCCAGCAGCTTGATAGCGGGGTCCACAGATACGCAGTATTTT.

The chain combines TRBV9 with TRBJ2-1, with 10 positions matching TRBD2. Germline-derived CDR1 and CDR2 are SGDLS and YYNGEE. This CDR3 has 15 amino acids. The junction had 5 bases not matched to a gene; V was cut back by 4 bases and J by 4 bases. The CDR3 reads CASSLGLAAYNEQFF. The CDR3 nucleotides are TGTGCCAGCAGCTTAGGACTAGCGGCATACAATGAGCAGTTCTTC.

The rearrangement joins TRBV9 to TRBJ1-3; D gene ambiguous. Trimming shortened V by 4 bases and J by 0 bases, and 8 bases separated the two germline ends. The CDR3 consists of 14 residues. Per the germline V gene, CDR1 is SGDLS and CDR2 is YYNGEE. The CDR3: CASSSRGSGNTIYF. The CDR3 DNA follows: TGTGCCAGCAGCTCCCGGGGCTCTGGAAACACCATATATTTT.

This clone was observed once. V and J are TRBV11-2 and TRBJ2-5, with TRBD2 matching 10 bases. V lost 3 bases to trimming and J lost 5 bases; unmatched junction nucleotides: 6. The CDR3 consists of 15 residues. Germline V gene sequence: CDR1 SGHAT, CDR2 FQNNGV. The CDR3 protein is CASSFLLAGDETQYF. Here the CDR3 DNA reads TGTGCCAGCAGCTTCCTCCTAGCGGGAGACGAGACCCAGTACTTC. Supplemented by reference TRBV11-2 and TRBJ2-5, the full variable domain reads EAGVAQSPRYKIIEKRQSVAFWCNPISGHATLYWYQQILGQGPKLLIQFQNNGVVDDSQLPKDRFSAERLKGVDSTLKIQPAKLEDSAVYLCASSFLLAGDETQYFGPGTRLLVL.

The genes are TRBV29-1 and TRBJ2-5, with 9 bases lining up with TRBD2. In germline, CDR1 is SQVTM, CDR2 ANQGSEA. Germline trimming cut 6 bases from V and 1 base from J; bases unmatched to any gene: 6. The CDR3 sequence is 14 residues long. The CDR3 DNA sequence: TGCAGCGTCGCCCCTAGCGGGACCCAAGAGACCCAGTACTTC. Residues: CSVAPSGTQETQYF. The full variable domain, in which reference TRBV29-1 and TRBJ2-5 provide the parts outside the CDR3, is SAVISQKPSRDICQRGTSLTIQCQVDSQVTMMFWYRQQPGQSLTLIATANQGSEATYESGFVIDKFPISRPNLTFSTLTVSNMSPEDSSIYLCSVAPSGTQETQYFGPGTRLLVL.

The rearrangement joins TRBV29-1 to TRBJ2-1; 7 bases line up with TRBD2. Germline V gene data show CDR1 as SQVTM and CDR2 as ANQGSEA. The CDR3 extends over 15 amino acids. V was clipped by 4 bases and J by 3 bases; unmatched bases: 9. The CDR3 sequence: CSVGPSRGNYNEQFF. The DNA for the CDR3 is TGCAGCGTTGGTCCATCGCGGGGGAACTACAATGAGCAGTTCTTC.

This chain connects TRBV7-2 to TRBJ1-2; 10 bases are shared with TRBD1. This CDR3 region has 14 residues. The germline CDR1 and CDR2 sequences are SGHTA and FQGNSA. V shed 4 bases and J 4 bases; nucleotides not matched to a gene: 3. This CDR3 reads CASSSGQGSYGYTF. The DNA of the CDR3 is TGTGCCAGCAGCTCGGGACAGGGGTCCTATGGCTACACCTTC.

The chain uses TRBV6-1 and TRBJ1-1, with 8 bases identical to TRBD1. This CDR3 has 13 residues. Germline V gene sequence: CDR1 MNHNS, CDR2 SASEGT. Trimming took 6 bases from V and 4 from J; bases not matched to a gene: 4. CDR3 coding DNA: TGTGCCAGCAGGGACAGGGCAGCCACTGAAGCTTTCTTT. Its protein is CASRDRAATEAFF.

The chain recombines TRBV19 with TRBJ1-1; perhaps TRBD1 as D (6 bases). Trimming removed 4 bases from V and 1 base from J, with 7 bases in between. Germline CDR1 and CDR2: LNHDA and SQIVND (reference sequence). The CDR3 extends over 13 amino acids. The CDR3 loop reads CASSTTGNTEAFF. The CDR3 DNA sequence: TGTGCCAGTAGTACGACAGGGAACACTGAAGCTTTCTTT.

The chain joins TRBV6-5 to TRBJ1-1; possibly TRBD1 for D (6 bases). The germline V and J ends were trimmed by 6 bases and 1 base, with 12 bases remaining between them. The germline gives CDR1 MNHEY, CDR2 SVGAGI. The CDR3 runs to 14 residues. As DNA, the CDR3 is TGTGCCAGCAGCCCCGGGACACCGAACACTGAAGCTTTCTTT. Translating it yields CASSPGTPNTEAFF.

This chain links TRBV6-1 with TRBJ1-6; 9 bases map to TRBD1. Germline CDR1 MNHNS, CDR2 SASEGT. Trimming removed 6 bases from V and 7 bases from J; junction bases left unmatched: 7. The CDR3 totals 15 residues. The chain's CDR3 is CASRDQTGGNSPLHF. The DNA for the CDR3 is TGTGCCAGCAGGGATCAGACAGGGGGAAATTCACCCCTCCACTTT.

This clone was counted a single time. The rearrangement links TRBV27 to TRBJ1-1; 11 bases line up with TRBD1. There are 17 residues in the CDR3. The V gene end was trimmed by 6 bases and the J gene end by 5 bases; junction bases not matched to a gene: 14. From germline, CDR1 is MNHEY and CDR2 SMNVEV (reference sequence). The CDR3 region is CASSPSGTGGRRTEAFF. The CDR3 DNA reads TGTGCCAGCAGCCCGAGCGGGACAGGGGGGAGACGAACTGAAGCTTTCTTT.